This TCR beta chain was identified in a study of blood T cell repertoires in COVID-19. The wider study: Material from acute and convalescent COVID-19 was sourced from the United States, Italy and Spain.

This CDR3 contains 12 residues. Germline-derived CDR1 and CDR2 are SGHDT and YYEEEE. V gave up 2 bases and J gave up 3 bases, with 6 bases separating them. Source study methods: Reference gene primer amplification gave nucleated cell count estimates. Here immunoSEQ multiplex PCR was the method, and the copy in TCRdb shows in-frame clones only, minus some. D and trimming were read from the DNA, whereas the V and J calls and clone size are those reported in that table. Of under 100,000 clones in the sample, around 87% are singletons; the top ten hold about 5%. This clone was detected a few times. Sequenced sample: peripheral blood. V usage is TRBV5-6 and J usage is TRBJ2-7, with D perhaps matching TRBD1 (5 bases). The origin of this receptor is a man aged 40-55 years with acute or convalescent COVID-19. The chain's CDR3 is CASSFTGYEQYF. The CDR3 DNA reads as TGTGCCAGCAGCTTTACAGGCTACGAGCAGTACTTC.